The next 3 T cell receptor beta chains were all read from a single sample in a study of blood T cell repertoires in COVID-19. Sequencing used immunoSEQ multiplex PCR; TCRdb keeps in-frame clones, though not all of them. Found here are 150,000 to 200,000 clones, almost 85% of them singletons; the top ten hold approximately 10%. Sequenced material: PBMCs or T cells enriched from blood (not recorded which). Source of these receptors: a man between 50 and 59 years old who had recovered from COVID-19.

This clone was found a few times. The CDR3, as DNA: TGTGCCAGCTCACCTTCGGAGGGGATCTATGGCTACACCTTC. Protein sequence: CASSPSEGIYGYTF. The rearrangement links TRBV18 to TRBJ1-2, with D possibly TRBD1 on 5 matching bases. This CDR3 has 14 residues. V was pared by 3 bases and J by 4 bases, with 12 bases between. CDR1 and CDR2 from the germline V gene are KGHSH and LQKENI.

The chain links TRBV7-9 to TRBJ1-2, with 9 positions matching TRBD1. Germline lookup yields CDR1 SEHNR and CDR2 FQNEAQ (reference sequence). This CDR3 has 16 amino acids. Losses at the gene ends were 5 bases for V and 2 bases for J; bases not matched to a gene: 9. As DNA, the CDR3 is TGTGCCAGCAGCGGGGAGACAGGGGGGAACAACTATGGCTACACCTTC. Residues: CASSGETGGNNYGYTF.

The chain couples TRBV28 to TRBJ1-1, with D hard to call. The germline CDR1 and CDR2 sequences are MDHEN and SYDVKM. V lost 5 bases and J 1 base, leaving 11 bases between the germline ends. The CDR3 runs to 14 residues. The CDR3 DNA is TGTGCCAGCAGTCCCTATGGGCCGAACACTGAAGCTTTCTTT. Translating gives CASSPYGPNTEAFF.